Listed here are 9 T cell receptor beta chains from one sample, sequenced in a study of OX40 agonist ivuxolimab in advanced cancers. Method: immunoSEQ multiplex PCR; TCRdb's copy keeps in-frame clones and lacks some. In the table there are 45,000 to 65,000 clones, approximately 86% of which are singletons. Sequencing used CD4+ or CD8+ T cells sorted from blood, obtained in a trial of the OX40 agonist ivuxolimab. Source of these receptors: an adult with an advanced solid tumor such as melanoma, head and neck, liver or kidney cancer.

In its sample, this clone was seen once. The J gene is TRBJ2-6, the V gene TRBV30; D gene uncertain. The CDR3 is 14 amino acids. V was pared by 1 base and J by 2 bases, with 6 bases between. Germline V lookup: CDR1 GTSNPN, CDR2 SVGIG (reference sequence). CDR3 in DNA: TGTGCCTGGAGTGAAGGAGCTGGGGCCAACGTCCTGACTTTC. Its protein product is CAWSEGAGANVLTF. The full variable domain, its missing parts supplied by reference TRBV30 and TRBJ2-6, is SQTIHQWPATLVQPVGSPLSLECTVEGTSNPNLYWYRQAAGRGLQLLFYSVGIGQISSEVPQNLSASRPQDRQFILSSKKLLLSDSGFYLCAWSEGAGANVLTFGAGSRLTVL.

In DNA form, the CDR3 reads TGTGCCAGCAGCTTGCTAGGGACCCAGTACTTC. Translation: CASSLLGTQYF. V gene TRBV5-5 combines with J gene TRBJ2-5; no reliable D call. V lost 1 base and J lost 7, with 5 bases in between. In germline, CDR1 is SGHKS, CDR2 YYEKEE (reference sequence). The CDR3 is 11 amino acids.

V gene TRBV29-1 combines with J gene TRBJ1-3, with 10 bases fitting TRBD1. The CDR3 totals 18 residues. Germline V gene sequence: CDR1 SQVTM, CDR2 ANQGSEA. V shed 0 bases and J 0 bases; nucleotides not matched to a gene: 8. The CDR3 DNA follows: TGCAGCGTTGAAGATTGGGGGACAGGGGATTACTCTGGAAACACCATATATTTT. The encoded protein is CSVEDWGTGDYSGNTIYF. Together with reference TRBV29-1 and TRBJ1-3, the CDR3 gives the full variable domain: SAVISQKPSRDICQRGTSLTIQCQVDSQVTMMFWYRQQPGQSLTLIATANQGSEATYESGFVIDKFPISRPNLTFSTLTVSNMSPEDSSIYLCSVEDWGTGDYSGNTIYFGEGSWLTVV.

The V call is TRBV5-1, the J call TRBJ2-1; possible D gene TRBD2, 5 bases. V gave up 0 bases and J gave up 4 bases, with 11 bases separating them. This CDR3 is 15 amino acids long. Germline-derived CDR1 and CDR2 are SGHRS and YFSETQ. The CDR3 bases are TGCGCCAGCAGCTTGGGCGAGGGTGGGTACAATGAGCAGTTCTTC. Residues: CASSLGEGGYNEQFF.

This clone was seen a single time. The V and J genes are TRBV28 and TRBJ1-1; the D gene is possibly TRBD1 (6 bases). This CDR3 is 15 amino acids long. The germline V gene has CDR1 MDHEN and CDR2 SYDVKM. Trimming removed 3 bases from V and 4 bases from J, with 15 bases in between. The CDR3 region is CASSFFGGASTEAFF. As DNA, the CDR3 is TGTGCCAGCAGTTTTTTCGGGGGGGCCAGCACTGAAGCTTTCTTT.

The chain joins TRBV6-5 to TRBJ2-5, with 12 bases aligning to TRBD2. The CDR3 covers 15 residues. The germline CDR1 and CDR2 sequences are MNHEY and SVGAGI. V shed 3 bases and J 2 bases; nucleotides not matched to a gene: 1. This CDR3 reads CASSYTSGGQETQYF. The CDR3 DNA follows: TGTGCCAGCAGTTATACTAGCGGGGGGCAAGAGACCCAGTACTTC.

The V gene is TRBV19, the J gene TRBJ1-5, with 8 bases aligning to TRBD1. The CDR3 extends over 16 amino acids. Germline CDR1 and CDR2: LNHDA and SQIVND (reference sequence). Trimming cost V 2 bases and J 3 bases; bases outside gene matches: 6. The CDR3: CASSILGDRPNQPQHF. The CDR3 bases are TGTGCCAGTAGTATATTAGGGGACAGGCCCAATCAGCCCCAGCATTTT.

The CDR3 DNA sequence: TGTGCCAGCAGCCTCCTGGGAGGGGGCTTATGGGAGCAGTTCTTC. Its translation is CASSLLGGGLWEQFF. V and J are TRBV6-6 and TRBJ2-1, with D perhaps assigned TRBD1 or TRBD2 (7 bases each). The V end was cut by 6 bases, the J end by 10 bases, with 22 bases between. Germline CDR1 is MNHNY and CDR2 is SVGAGI (reference sequence). This CDR3 is 15 amino acids long.

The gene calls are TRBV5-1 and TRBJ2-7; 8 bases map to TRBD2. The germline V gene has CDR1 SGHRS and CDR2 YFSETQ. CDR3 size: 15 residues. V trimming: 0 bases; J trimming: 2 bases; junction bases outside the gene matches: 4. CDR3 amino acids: CASSLGGGPPYEQYF. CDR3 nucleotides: TGCGCCAGCAGCTTGGGCGGGGGGCCGCCCTACGAGCAGTACTTC.